This T cell receptor beta chain came from a study of PD-L1 blockade in urothelial cancer. CDR1 is MGHRA and CDR2 is YSYEKL in the germline V gene. This CDR3 is 15 amino acids long. Unmatched junction bases numbered 11, after V lost 5 bases and J lost 8 bases. Time point noted: peripheral blood 6 weeks after treatment start. Using immunoSEQ multiplex PCR, the repertoire was profiled, and TCRdb retains in-frame clones only, with some absent. The data hold about 30,000 clones, with approximately 80% observed a single time. Sequencing was performed on PBMCs, taken around atezolizumab (anti-PD-L1) treatment. This sequence was found in a man aged 65 to 79 with urothelial cancer. The chain combines TRBV4-1 with TRBJ1-2, with 10 nucleotides matching TRBD1. The CDR3 sequence is CASSTPGQGYTGYTF. CDR3 in DNA: TGCGCCAGCAGCACTCCGGGACAGGGGTATACGGGCTACACCTTC.